The TCR beta chain under discussion was sequenced for a study of OX40 agonist ivuxolimab in advanced cancers. Looking at the study overall: Three patients got partial responses; one had hepatocellular carcinoma and two had cutaneous melanoma. Study-level findings and limits: Antigen specificity was not determined for the expanded peripheral T cells. With doses of 0.1 to 3.0 mg/kg, CD4+ and CD8+ blood T cells had undergone clonal expansion by week 6.

Patients who had autoimmune disease history or got systemic immunosuppression were left out. Sequencing was performed with immunoSEQ multiplex PCR; in TCRdb, only in-frame clones are kept and a portion is missing. The sample gives about 17,000 clones, 65% to 80% of which show up once; approximately 26% is in the top ten. There are a few counts of this clone. Antigen: not known. The CDR3 length is 14 residues. The germline V gene has CDR1 MNHEY and CDR2 SMNVEV (reference sequence). V was clipped by 3 bases and J by 3 bases, with 9 bases between them. This specimen consisted of CD4+ or CD8+ T cells sorted from blood, obtained in a trial of the OX40 agonist ivuxolimab. The V gene is TRBV27, the J gene TRBJ1-3; the D gene is possibly TRBD1 (6 bases). This sequence originates from an adult with an advanced solid tumor such as melanoma, head and neck, liver or kidney cancer. For the CDR3, the DNA is TGTGCCAGCAGTTTCGGGGGGCGTGGAAACACCATATATTTT. Translation: CASSFGGRGNTIYF.